This T cell receptor beta chain was identified during a study of cytomegalovirus exposure and HLA in healthy donors. Study-wide results and limits: Highly shared sequence variants in one cluster were likely a sequencing artifact.

Concerning this clone itself: Its cognate antigen is unknown.

It was with 60 Vbeta and 13 Jbeta primers that the PCR ran. Using immunoSEQ multiplex PCR, the repertoire was profiled, and TCRdb retains in-frame clones only, with some absent. The repertoire holds 50,000 or so clones, approximately 85% seen once, with 2% to 2.5% in the top ten. Germline V gene data show CDR1 as SGHTA and CDR2 as FQGNSA. The CDR3 extends over 15 amino acids. The V and J ends lost 1 base and 2 bases, in that order; junction bases with no gene match: 2. The chain has TRBV7-2 and TRBJ1-5; 7 bases are shared with TRBD1. The sequenced sample consisted of PBMCs. The clonotype originates from a boy younger than 18 in good health and CMV-seropositive. The CDR3 coding sequence is TGTGCCAGCAGCTTAGGCAGGGGGGGCAATCAGCCCCAGCATTTT. Translating it yields CASSLGRGGNQPQHF.